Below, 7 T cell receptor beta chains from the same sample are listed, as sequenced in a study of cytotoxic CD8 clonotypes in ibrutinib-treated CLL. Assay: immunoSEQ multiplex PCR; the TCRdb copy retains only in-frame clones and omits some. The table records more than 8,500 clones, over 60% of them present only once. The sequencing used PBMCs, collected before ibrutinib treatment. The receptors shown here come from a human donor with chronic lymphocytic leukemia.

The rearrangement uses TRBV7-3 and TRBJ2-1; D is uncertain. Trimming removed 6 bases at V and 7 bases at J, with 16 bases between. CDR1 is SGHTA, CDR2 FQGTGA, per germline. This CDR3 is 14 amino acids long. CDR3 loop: CASSSGPVRNEQFF. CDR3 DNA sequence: TGTGCCAGCAGTTCAGGTCCCGTTAGGAATGAGCAGTTCTTC. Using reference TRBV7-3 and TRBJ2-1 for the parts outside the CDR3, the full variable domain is GAGVSQTPSNKVTEKGKYVELRCDPISGHTALYWYRQSLGQGPEFLIYFQGTGAADDSGLPNDRFFAVRPEGSVSTLKIQRTERGDSAVYLCASSSGPVRNEQFFGPGTRLTVL.

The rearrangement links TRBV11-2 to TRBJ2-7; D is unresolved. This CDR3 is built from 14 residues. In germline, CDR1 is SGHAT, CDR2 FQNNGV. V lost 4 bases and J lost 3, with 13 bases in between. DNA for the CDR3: TGTGCCAGCAGCTCGGGTCCTATTAGCTACGAGCAGTACTTC. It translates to CASSSGPISYEQYF.

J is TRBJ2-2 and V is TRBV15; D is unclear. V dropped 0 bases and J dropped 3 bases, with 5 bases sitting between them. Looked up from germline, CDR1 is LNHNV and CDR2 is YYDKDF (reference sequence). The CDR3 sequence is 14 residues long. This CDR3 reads CATSRDLDTGELFF. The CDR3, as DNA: TGTGCCACCAGCAGAGATCTGGACACCGGGGAGCTGTTTTTT.

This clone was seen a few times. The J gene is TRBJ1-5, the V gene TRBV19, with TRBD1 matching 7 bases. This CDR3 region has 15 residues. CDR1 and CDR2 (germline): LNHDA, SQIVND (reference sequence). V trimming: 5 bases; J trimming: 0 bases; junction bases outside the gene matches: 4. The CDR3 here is CASSPYRGSNQPQHF. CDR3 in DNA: TGTGCCAGTAGTCCCTACAGGGGTAGCAATCAGCCCCAGCATTTT. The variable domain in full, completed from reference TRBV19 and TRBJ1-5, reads DGGITQSPKYLFRKEGQNVTLSCEQNLNHDAMYWYRQDPGQGLRLIYYSQIVNDFQKGDIAEGYSVSREKKESFPLTVTSAQKNPTAFYLCASSPYRGSNQPQHFGDGTRLSIL.

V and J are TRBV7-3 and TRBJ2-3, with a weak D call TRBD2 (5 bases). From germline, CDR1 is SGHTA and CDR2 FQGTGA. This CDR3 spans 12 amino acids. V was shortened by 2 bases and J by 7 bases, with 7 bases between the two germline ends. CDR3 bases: TGTGCCAGCAGCTTAGAGGGTTATACGCAGTATTTT. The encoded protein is CASSLEGYTQYF.

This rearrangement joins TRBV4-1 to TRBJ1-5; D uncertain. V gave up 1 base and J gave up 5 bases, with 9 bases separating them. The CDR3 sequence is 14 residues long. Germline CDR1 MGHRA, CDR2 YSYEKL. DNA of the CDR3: TGCGCCAGCAGCCAAGTAAACCTGGATCAGCCCCAGCATTTT. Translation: CASSQVNLDQPQHF.

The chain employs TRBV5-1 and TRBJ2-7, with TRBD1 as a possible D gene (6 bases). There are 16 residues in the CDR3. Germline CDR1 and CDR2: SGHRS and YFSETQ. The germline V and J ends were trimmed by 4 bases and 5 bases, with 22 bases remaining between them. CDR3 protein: CASSPPPTGQGHEQYF. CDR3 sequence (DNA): TGCGCCAGCAGCCCCCCCCCGACGGGACAAGGTCACGAGCAGTACTTC.